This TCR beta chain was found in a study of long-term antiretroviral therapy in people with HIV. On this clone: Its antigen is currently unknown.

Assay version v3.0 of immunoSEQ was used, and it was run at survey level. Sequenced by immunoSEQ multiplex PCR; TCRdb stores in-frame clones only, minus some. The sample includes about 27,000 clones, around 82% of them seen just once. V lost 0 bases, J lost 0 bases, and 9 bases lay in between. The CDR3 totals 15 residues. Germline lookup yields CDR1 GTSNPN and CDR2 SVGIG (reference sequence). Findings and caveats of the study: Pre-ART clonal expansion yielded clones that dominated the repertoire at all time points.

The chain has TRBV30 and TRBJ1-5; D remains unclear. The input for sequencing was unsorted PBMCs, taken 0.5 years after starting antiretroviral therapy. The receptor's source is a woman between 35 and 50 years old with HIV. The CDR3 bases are TGTGCCTGGAGTGTACACACCTTTAGCAATCAGCCCCAGCATTTT. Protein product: CAWSVHTFSNQPQHF. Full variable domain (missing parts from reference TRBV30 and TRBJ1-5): SQTIHQWPATLVQPVGSPLSLECTVEGTSNPNLYWYRQAAGRGLQLLFYSVGIGQISSEVPQNLSASRPQDRQFILSSKKLLLSDSGFYLCAWSVHTFSNQPQHFGDGTRLSIL.